A single sample gave rise to the 29 T cell receptor beta chains below, sequenced in a study of CD8+CD57+ T cells in acquired aplastic anemia. Genomic DNA, the template, was used for profiling of the TCR beta VDJ and CDR3. TCRdb passed the reads through MiXCR, listing each CDR3 protein once. The sample lists about 160,000 distinct CDR3 sequences; about 48% were seen once. Patients included in sequencing had previously demonstrated CD8+CD57+ cell expansion by flow cytometry. The sample taken for sequencing was sorted CD4+, CD8+, or CD8+CD57+ T cells (not recorded which) from PBMCs. The receptors originated from a human donor with aplastic anemia.

Concerning this clonotype itself: It may be a read error: a sequence one base away is much more abundant. The conserved final phenylalanine or tryptophan is absent from the CDR3, which likely points to a read error. The V call is TRBV19, the J call TRBJ1-1; 8 bases line up with TRBD1. The CDR3 length is 16 residues. J gave up 2 bases and V 5 bases, and 10 bases lay outside the gene matches. CDR1 is LNHDA, CDR2 SQIVND, per germline (reference sequence). CDR3 bases: TGTGCCAGTAGTCCGGACAGGGCCCACTTAAACACTGAAGCTTTCCTT. It yields the protein CASSPDRAHLNTEAFL.

This chain links TRBV10-3 with TRBJ2-3, with a possible D match to TRBD2 (7 bases). Germline CDR1 reads ENHRY; CDR2 reads SYGVKD. CDR3 length: 13 amino acids. The V end was cut by 9 bases, the J end by 3 bases, with 13 bases between. The CDR3 protein is CAIRGGVTDTQYF. The CDR3 DNA reads TGTGCCATTAGGGGGGGTGTTACAGATACGCAGTATTTT.

V is TRBV7-2 and J is TRBJ1-6; D ambiguous. The germline V gene has CDR1 SGHTA and CDR2 FQGNSA. With 3 bases removed from V and 7 bases from J, the gap between germline ends came to 4 bases. This CDR3 has 12 amino acids. The CDR3: CASSLLNSPLHF. CDR3 sequence (DNA): TGTGCCAGCAGCTTGTTGAATTCACCCCTCCACTTT.

The J gene is TRBJ2-2, the V gene TRBV5-1; D not certain. CDR1 is SGHRS and CDR2 is YFSETQ in the germline V gene. The V gene lost 4 bases and the J gene lost 0 bases, with 4 bases spanning the gap. The CDR3 has 13 amino acids. Here the CDR3 reads CASSGPNTGELFF. In DNA, the CDR3 is TGCGCCAGCAGCGGACCGAACACCGGGGAGCTGTTTTTT.

This chain links TRBV19 with TRBJ1-5; 9 positions agree with TRBD1. Trimming removed 6 bases from V and 5 bases from J; junction bases left unmatched: 8. The CDR3 spans 15 residues. CDR1 is LNHDA, CDR2 SQIVND, per germline (reference sequence). The chain's CDR3 is CASRPGQGLYQPQHF. CDR3 nucleotide sequence: TGTGCCAGTAGGCCGGGACAGGGATTGTATCAGCCCCAGCATTTT. Full variable domain (remainder filled in from reference TRBV19 and TRBJ1-5): DGGITQSPKYLFRKEGQNVTLSCEQNLNHDAMYWYRQDPGQGLRLIYYSQIVNDFQKGDIAEGYSVSREKKESFPLTVTSAQKNPTAFYLCASRPGQGLYQPQHFGDGTRLSIL.

V and J are TRBV2 and TRBJ1-5; no reliable D call. Germline-derived CDR1 and CDR2 are SNHLY and FYNNEI. The CDR3 length is 14 residues. Trimming shortened V by 4 bases and J by 3 bases, and 10 bases separated the two germline ends. The CDR3 is CASSGGGSNQPQHF. The CDR3 bases are TGTGCCAGCAGTGGAGGCGGTTCCAATCAGCCCCAGCATTTT.

This clonotype came up a few times. V is TRBV29-1 and J is TRBJ1-5; TRBD1 matches at 7 bases. The junction had 3 bases not matched to a gene; V was cut back by 4 bases and J by 3 bases. Per the germline V gene, CDR1 is SQVTM and CDR2 is ANQGSEA. The length of the CDR3 is 13 residues. The CDR3 loop is CSVAQGYNQPQHF. In DNA, the CDR3 is TGCAGCGTTGCACAGGGGTACAATCAGCCCCAGCATTTT.

The J gene is TRBJ1-1, the V gene TRBV29-1, with 7 bases identical to TRBD1. Unmatched junction bases numbered 9, after V lost 5 bases and J lost 0 bases. Germline assignment: CDR1 SQVTM and CDR2 ANQGSEA. The CDR3 is 15 residues long. CDR3 sequence reads: CSVFPSDRVNTEAFF. The CDR3 bases are TGCAGCGTTTTCCCCTCCGACAGGGTGAACACTGAAGCTTTCTTT.

The rearrangement joins TRBV6-1 to TRBJ1-6; 8 bases line up with TRBD1. V lost 4 bases, J lost 10 bases, and 6 bases stayed unmatched. The CDR3 is 14 residues long. The germline V gene has CDR1 MNHNS and CDR2 SASEGT. CDR3 residues: CASSADRVGSPLHF. The CDR3 bases are TGTGCCAGCAGTGCGGACAGGGTCGGGTCACCCCTCCACTTT.

Many counts were recorded for this clonotype. The chain links TRBV6-5 to TRBJ1-3; no clear D gene. Between the trimmed V and J ends, which lost 0 bases and 15 bases, there was a span of 6 bases. Looked up from germline, CDR1 is MNHEY and CDR2 is SVGAGI. This CDR3 has 10 amino acids. The CDR3 is CASSYSPQYF. Written as DNA, the CDR3 is TGTGCCAGCAGTTACTCCCCCCAATATTTT.

This chain joins TRBV12-3 or TRBV12-4 and TRBJ2-5, with TRBD2 matching 13 bases. The V segment lost 5 bases and the J segment 5 bases; nucleotides outside the gene matches: 8. The length of the CDR3 is 16 residues. The DNA for the CDR3 is TGTGCCAGCAGTCGCGAAACTAGCGGGAGGGGCGAGACCCAGTACTTC. This gives the protein CASSRETSGRGETQYF.

A remark on this clonotype: Given a much more abundant clone one base away, this may be a read error. The chain has TRBV12-3 or TRBV12-4 and TRBJ2-3; 9 bases are a match to TRBD2. Trimming at V came to 6 bases and at J to 5 bases, leaving 9 bases not matched to a gene. The CDR3 runs to 15 residues. The CDR3 DNA reads TGTGCCAGCAGCTCCGGACTAGCGAGGGGAGATACGCAGTATTTT. The encoded protein is CASSSGLARGDTQYF.

V usage is TRBV11-2 and J usage is TRBJ2-1; possible D gene TRBD2, 5 bases. The germline V and J ends were trimmed by 5 bases and 0 bases, with 11 bases remaining between them. Germline assignment: CDR1 SGHAT and CDR2 FQNNGV. The CDR3 is 15 amino acids. CDR3 in DNA: TGTGCCAGCAGCGCCCCTAGCCACTCCTACAATGAGCAGTTCTTC. Amino acids: CASSAPSHSYNEQFF.

In regard to this clonotype: An end of the junction differs from the germline gene, which may be a read error. The V call is TRBV7-9, the J call TRBJ2-7; D possibly corresponds to TRBD1 (6 bases). This CDR3 is built from 13 residues. Germline values: CDR1 SEHNR, CDR2 FQNEAQ (reference sequence). CDR3: CASSSPGVGEQHF. Here the CDR3 DNA reads TGTGCCAGCAGTTCCCCAGGGGTAGGGGAGCAGCACTTC.

This clonotype was recorded once. The V and J genes are TRBV14 and TRBJ2-1; TRBD1 agrees at 7 bases. This CDR3 is built from 15 residues. V shed 1 base and J 6 bases; nucleotides not matched to a gene: 6. Germline CDR1 and CDR2: SGHDN and FVKESK. This chain's CDR3 is CASSQGQGKGNEQFF. Written as DNA, the CDR3 is TGTGCCAGCAGCCAAGGACAGGGAAAGGGCAATGAGCAGTTCTTC.

This clonotype has a count of ten or more. The chain employs TRBV2 and TRBJ1-4; TRBD1 matches at 10 bases. This CDR3 spans 12 amino acids. Germline V gene sequence: CDR1 SNHLY, CDR2 FYNNEI. With V trimmed by 10 bases and J by 14 bases, 10 bases remained unmatched. The CDR3 region is CATGTGASGLFF. CDR3 nucleotides: TGTGCCACCGGGACAGGGGCCAGCGGGCTGTTTTTT.

This clonotype was counted only a few times. The junction departs from the called germline gene at one end, perhaps through a read error. The chain couples TRBV18 to TRBJ2-5; unclear D gene. The CDR3 has 11 residues. Germline V gene data show CDR1 as KGHSH and CDR2 as LQKENI. The CDR3 DNA is TGTGCCAGCTCACACCAAGAGGCCCAGTACTTC. Translated, it gives CASSHQEAQYF.

In this sample, this clonotype turned up many times. The chain employs TRBV20-1 and TRBJ2-1; TRBD2 agrees at 7 bases. Unmatched junction bases numbered 15, after V lost 3 bases and J lost 7 bases. Germline V gene lookup returns CDR1 DFQATT and CDR2 SNEGSKA (reference sequence). The length of the CDR3 is 16 residues. CDR3 nucleotide sequence: TGCAGTGCTAGCATAGAACTTTGGGAGGGATATAATGAGCAGTTCTTC. It is translated as CSASIELWEGYNEQFF.

In its sample, this clonotype was seen many times. The gene calls are TRBV29-1 and TRBJ1-2, with D possibly matching TRBD1 (6 bases). Trimming took off 1 base at V and 4 bases at J, with 16 bases between the two ends. The CDR3 loop spans 15 amino acids. From germline, CDR1 is SQVTM and CDR2 ANQGSEA. This CDR3 reads CSVEVVGAGGYGYTF. In DNA form, the CDR3 reads TGCAGCGTTGAAGTTGTGGGGGCTGGGGGCTATGGCTACACCTTC.

The table lists this clonotype with many counts. The chain recombines TRBV20-1 with TRBJ2-6, with D possibly being TRBD1 or TRBD2 (5 bases each). The V end lost 4 bases, the J end lost 0 bases, and 19 bases lay between the germline ends. CDR3 length: 18 amino acids. CDR1 and CDR2 from the germline V gene are DFQATT and SNEGSKA (reference sequence). CDR3 sequence: CSAIHGPGPLSGANVLTF. The CDR3 coding sequence is TGCAGTGCTATCCATGGGCCGGGACCTCTCTCTGGGGCCAACGTCCTGACTTTC.

Details on this clonotype: The germline gene is not matched at one end of the junction; a read error may be the cause. For the CDR3, the DNA is TGCGCCAGCAGTGATCCAGGGCGGGAGACCCAGTACTTC. Translated, it gives CASSDPGRETQYF. The V and J genes are TRBV2 and TRBJ2-5, with a possible D match to TRBD1 (5 bases). The germline CDR1 and CDR2 sequences are SNHLY and FYNNEI. The CDR3 contains 13 residues.

This chain connects TRBV2 to TRBJ2-5, with D perhaps matching TRBD2 (5 bases). The CDR3 is 11 residues long. Germline V gene data show CDR1 as SNHLY and CDR2 as FYNNEI. The V gene lost 9 bases and the J gene lost 5 bases, with 10 bases spanning the gap. CDR3: CASVAWETQYF. The DNA of the CDR3 is TGTGCCAGTGTAGCGTGGGAGACCCAGTACTTC.

This rearrangement joins TRBV2 to TRBJ2-1; 12 bases are shared with TRBD2. The ends lost 3 bases at V and 7 bases at J; junction bases unmatched: 10. The CDR3 consists of 17 residues. CDR1 and CDR2 from the germline V gene are SNHLY and FYNNEI. The CDR3 protein is CASSDLGLAGGQNEQFF. The DNA of the CDR3 is TGTGCCAGCAGTGATTTGGGTCTAGCGGGGGGGCAGAATGAGCAGTTCTTC. Filled out from reference TRBV2 and TRBJ2-1, the complete variable domain reads EPEVTQTPSHQVTQMGQEVILRCVPISNHLYFYWYRQILGQKVEFLVSFYNNEISEKSEIFDDQFSVERPDGSNFTLKIRSTKLEDSAMYFCASSDLGLAGGQNEQFFGPGTRLTVL.

The chain recombines TRBV25-1 with TRBJ2-5, with TRBD1 matching over 8 bases. Trimming cost V 5 bases and J 1 base; bases outside gene matches: 9. This CDR3 contains 16 residues. The germline V gene has CDR1 MGHDK and CDR2 SYGVNS. CDR3 DNA: TGTGCCAGCAGTAATCGGGGCAGGGGGCTCCAAGAGACCCAGTACTTC. This translates into CASSNRGRGLQETQYF.

To note about this clonotype: Given the absence of the conserved phenylalanine or tryptophan at the CDR3 end, a read error is likely. The chain couples TRBV7-8 to TRBJ2-7; possible D gene TRBD1, 6 bases. CDR1 and CDR2 from the germline V gene are SGHVS and FQNEAQ. CDR3 length equals 14 residues. CDR3 bases: TGTGCCGGCAGCCCGAGACAGGCTATCTACGAGCAGTACCTC. It specifies CAGSPRQAIYEQYL.

The rearrangement joins TRBV29-1 to TRBJ1-2; no definite D call. V lost 2 bases and J 3 bases, leaving 10 bases between the germline ends. There are 13 residues in the CDR3. Looked up from germline, CDR1 is SQVTM and CDR2 is ANQGSEA. CDR3 nucleotides: TGCAGCGTTGAACTGCGGGAGGACTATGGCTACACCTTC. This codes for CSVELREDYGYTF. Based on the CDR3 plus reference TRBV29-1 and TRBJ1-2, the full variable domain is SAVISQKPSRDICQRGTSLTIQCQVDSQVTMMFWYRQQPGQSLTLIATANQGSEATYESGFVIDKFPISRPNLTFSTLTVSNMSPEDSSIYLCSVELREDYGYTFGSGTRLTVV.

This chain connects TRBV2 to TRBJ1-1; D unresolved. The germline V gene has CDR1 SNHLY and CDR2 FYNNEI. V dropped 8 bases and J dropped 5 bases, with 15 bases sitting between them. The CDR3 is 13 amino acids. CDR3 in DNA: TGTGCCAGCTCAGTGGGCAGCAAGACTGAAGCTTTCTTT. It codes for CASSVGSKTEAFF.

The chain carries TRBV7-6 and TRBJ2-7; TRBD1 aligns across 8 bases. CDR3 length: 14 amino acids. CDR1 and CDR2 from the germline V gene are SGHVS and FNYEAQ. Trimming removed 5 bases from V and 5 bases from J; junction bases left unmatched: 8. CDR3 loop: CASSHGQGVNEQYF. The CDR3 region has the DNA TGTGCCAGCAGCCATGGACAGGGAGTTAACGAGCAGTACTTC.

The rearrangement joins TRBV11-1 to TRBJ2-7; D not resolved. In germline, CDR1 is SGHAT, CDR2 FQDESV (reference sequence). V was cut by 0 bases and J by 8 bases, with 11 bases left in between. This CDR3 region has 13 residues. CDR3 loop: CASSLAPASQQYF. For the CDR3, the DNA is TGTGCCAGCAGCTTAGCGCCGGCCAGTCAGCAGTACTTC.